These T cell receptor beta chains were read from a single sample in a study of cytomegalovirus exposure and HLA in healthy donors. The protocol was immunoSEQ multiplex PCR, while the TCRdb copy is restricted to in-frame clones and leaves out a portion. The table records just over 150,000 clones, 75% to 90% of them present only once. Input material: PBMCs. The receptors shown here come from a woman between 18 and 29 years old in good health and CMV-seronegative. The CDR3 runs from the conserved cysteine through the conserved F or W. D genes are given only for firm matches. Size values are once, few and many counts, or a class for expanded clones, and some rows have none.

size	V	D	J	DNA	CDR3
-	TRBV19	TRBD2	TRBJ2-5	TGTGCCAGTAGTAGCGGACTAGCGGGGGGCCACGGGACCCAGTACTTC	CASSSGLAGGHGTQYF
-	TRBV4-1	-	TRBJ1-2	TGCGCCAGCAGCCAAGATGTCCCCCCGGGGGGCTTGGTGGGCTACACCTTC	CASSQDVPPGGLVGYTF
-	TRBV2	-	TRBJ1-5	TGTGCCAGTTCGACACAGGTCCCCTATCAGCCCCAGCATTTT	CASSTQVPYQPQHF
few	TRBV2	-	TRBJ1-4	TGTGCCAGCAGTCCGGAGACGTCTAGCGAAAAACTGTTTTTT	CASSPETSSEKLFF
-	TRBV2	-	TRBJ2-5	TGTGCCAGCACTAAAGCGAGGGAGACCCAGTACTTC	CASTKARETQYF
-	TRBV7-7	TRBD2	TRBJ2-5	TGTGCCAGCAGCGGGGCTAGCGGGGGGACCCAGTACTTC	CASSGASGGTQYF
few	TRBV30	TRBD1	TRBJ1-1	TGTGCCTGGAGGGGGACAGGGAACACTGAAGCTTTCTTT	CAWRGTGNTEAFF
-	TRBV7-2	-	TRBJ2-4	TGTGCCAGCAGACTAGTAGACGGGGACATTCAGTACTTC	CASRLVDGDIQYF
-	TRBV5-1	-	TRBJ1-1	TGCGCCAGCAACGAAGACGGGGGGTTGAACACTGAAGCTTTCTTT	CASNEDGGLNTEAFF
-	TRBV5-1	-	TRBJ1-2	TGCGCCAGCAGCTTGGTTGCCTCGGAGGGTGGCTACACCTTC	CASSLVASEGGYTF
-	TRBV5-6	-	TRBJ1-2	TGTGCCAGCAGCTTGCTCTACAGCAACTATGGCTACACCTTC	CASSLLYSNYGYTF
-	TRBV9	-	TRBJ2-1	TGTGCCAGCAGCGCAAGACTACTGAGCTCCTACAATGAGCAGTTCTTC	CASSARLLSSYNEQFF
-	TRBV19	TRBD1	TRBJ1-5	TGTGCCAGTAGAGGCGGGACAGCATCTCGGCCCCAGCATTTT	CASRGGTASRPQHF
-	TRBV6-1	-	TRBJ2-7	TGTGCCAGCAGTGAAGCGGGGGCCCTTTCCTACGAGCAGTACTTC	CASSEAGALSYEQYF
-	TRBV25-1	TRBD2	TRBJ2-7	TGTGCCAGCAGCATAGCGGGAGGATCCTACGAGCAGTACTTC	CASSIAGGSYEQYF
-	TRBV18	-	TRBJ1-1	TGTGCCAGCTCACGATACACCGGAGAAACTGAAGCTTTCTTT	CASSRYTGETEAFF
-	TRBV2	-	TRBJ2-2	TGTGCCAGCGCCACAGGGAAAACCGGGGAGCTGTTTTTT	CASATGKTGELFF
-	TRBV28	TRBD1	TRBJ1-2	TGTGCCAGCAGTTCGTCGGGGACAGGAAATTCCTATGGCTACACCTTC	CASSSSGTGNSYGYTF
-	TRBV19	TRBD1	TRBJ2-1	TGTGCCAGTAGTGAACAGGGGGTCTACAATGAGCAGTTCTTC	CASSEQGVYNEQFF
-	TRBV18	TRBD2	TRBJ2-3	TGTGCCAGCTCACCCAGCGGGGGGGCCCGGGATACGCAGTATTTT	CASSPSGGARDTQYF
-	TRBV9	TRBD2	TRBJ2-3	TGTGCCAGCAGCCCTCGAGCGGGAGCTCCCACAGATACGCAGTATTTT	CASSPRAGAPTDTQYF
once	TRBV30	TRBD2	TRBJ2-1	TGTGCCTGGAGAGGACTAGCGGGGAGCGGTGAGCAGTTCTTC	CAWRGLAGSGEQFF
-	TRBV7-8	-	TRBJ2-1	TGTGCCAGCAGCCAGCCACGTGGCAGGGGCGACTACAATGAGCAGTTCTTC	CASSQPRGRGDYNEQFF
once	TRBV11-2	TRBD1	TRBJ1-1	TGTGCCAGCAGCTCCTACAGGGGGAATGCCACGAACACTGAAGCTTTCTTT	CASSSYRGNATNTEAFF
once	TRBV7-9	-	TRBJ2-7	TGTGCCAGCAGCTTAGGTGAGACCTACGAGCAGTACTTC	CASSLGETYEQYF
-	TRBV4-1	-	TRBJ1-1	TGCGCCAGCAGCCAAGAATCCCAGGCGCATGAAGCTTTCTTT	CASSQESQAHEAFF
-	TRBV2	-	TRBJ2-1	TGTGCCAGCAGTGGACAGGAGTCCCAGTTCTTC	CASSGQESQFF
once	TRBV9	TRBD1	TRBJ2-2	TGTGCCAGCAGCGTCTCACAGGGGATCTGGACCGGGGAGCTGTTTTTT	CASSVSQGIWTGELFF
-	TRBV7-9	-	TRBJ2-5	TGTGCCAGCAGCTCGCCTCAGGTACAAGAGACCCAGTACTTC	CASSSPQVQETQYF
-	TRBV5-1	TRBD1	TRBJ1-4	TGCGCCAGCACCCGGACAGGCGAAAAACTGTTTTTT	CASTRTGEKLFF
-	TRBV19	TRBD1	TRBJ1-4	TGTGCCAGTACCCCGGACAGGGGGGATGAAAAACTGTTTTTT	CASTPDRGDEKLFF
-	TRBV5-1	-	TRBJ1-2	TGCGCCAGCAGCCCCGTGGGAGAAAGCTATGGCTACACCTTC	CASSPVGESYGYTF
-	TRBV27	TRBD2	TRBJ2-5	TGTGCCAGCAGCCCTAGCGGGTACCAAGAGACCCAGTACTTC	CASSPSGYQETQYF
once	TRBV7-8	TRBD1	TRBJ1-5	TGTGCCAGCAGCTTTGAGGGACAGCTCAATCAGCCCCAGCATTTT	CASSFEGQLNQPQHF
-	TRBV6-6	TRBD1	TRBJ1-3	TGTGCCAGCAGGGGACAGGTATTAAGGAACACCATATATTTT	CASRGQVLRNTIYF
-	TRBV19	-	TRBJ1-1	TGTGCCAGTAGTATTGCGGGGAGAACTGAAGCTTTCTTT	CASSIAGRTEAFF
-	TRBV5-1	TRBD1	TRBJ2-3	TGCGCCAGCAGCTTAATAGGACAGGGGGCGTCAGATACGCAGTATTTT	CASSLIGQGASDTQYF
-	TRBV19	-	TRBJ2-5	TGTGCCAGTAGTATAGACCTAGGGAGCCTTCAAGAGACCCAGTACTTC	CASSIDLGSLQETQYF
-	TRBV19	-	TRBJ2-1	TGTGCCAGTAGTATAGACCTAGTCTACAATGAGCAGTTCTTC	CASSIDLVYNEQFF
-	TRBV7-9	-	TRBJ2-7	TGTGCCAGCATCACGGGTGGGGCCGTTGGCGACGAGCAGTACTTC	CASITGGAVGDEQYF
-	TRBV19	TRBD1	TRBJ2-1	TGTGCCAGTAGTTCCCTACCGGGGACAGGGGTGAAAAATGAGCAGTTCTTC	CASSSLPGTGVKNEQFF
-	TRBV5-1	-	TRBJ2-1	TGCGCCAGCAGCCAGTCCGGGACAAACAATGAGCAGTTCTTC	CASSQSGTNNEQFF
-	TRBV2	TRBD2	TRBJ2-5	TGTGCCAGCAGTCGGCTAGCGGGAGCGTTTCTGGAGACCCAGTACTTC	CASSRLAGAFLETQYF
-	TRBV10-3	-	TRBJ1-2	TGTGCCATCAGCACAGGGACCAGCGGCTACACCTTC	CAISTGTSGYTF
once	TRBV28	-	TRBJ2-1	TGTGCCAGCAGTCGCGGGACAGCACCTACCTCCTACAATGAGCAGTTCTTC	CASSRGTAPTSYNEQFF
-	TRBV4-1	-	TRBJ2-5	TGCGCCAGCAGCCAAGGGGAGGGGGGAGAGACCCAGTACTTC	CASSQGEGGETQYF
-	TRBV30	-	TRBJ1-1	TGTGCCTGGACCAGGGAAGTGATCACTGAAGCTTTCTTT	CAWTREVITEAFF
-	TRBV7-9	-	TRBJ2-3	TGTGCCAGCAGCCCCGAACAGGCGGTAGATACGCAGTATTTT	CASSPEQAVDTQYF
-	TRBV5-1	TRBD2	TRBJ2-5	TGCGCCAGCAGCTTGGAGCGGGAACAAGAGACCCAGTACTTC	CASSLEREQETQYF
few	TRBV9	TRBD1	TRBJ2-5	TGTGCCAGCAGCTTATGGACAGGCCCCGAAGAGACCCAGTACTTC	CASSLWTGPEETQYF
-	TRBV2	-	TRBJ1-2	TGTGCCAGCAGTGAAAAGGCAGGGCCCTCTGGCTACACCTTC	CASSEKAGPSGYTF
once	TRBV15	TRBD1	TRBJ2-3	TGTGCCACCAGCAGAGATCCGGGACAGGGCTCAGATACGCAGTATTTT	CATSRDPGQGSDTQYF